Below, one T cell receptor beta chain is given with its context. Its antigen is not identified. Unrecorded immune exposure was likely among donors, who were nominally healthy when sampled. This entry is derived from a study of cytomegalovirus exposure and HLA in healthy donors. At the level of the study: A preliminary data release comprised 70 million to 95 million unique TCRs obtained from HLA-typed donors. Overall study results and limits: The study found most TCR sequences rare, yet found some public TCRs in many donors.

With 60 Vbeta and 13 Jbeta primers, the PCR was carried out. Libraries were prepared by immunoSEQ multiplex PCR; TCRdb keeps only in-frame clonotypes and omits some of them. Counted here are 75,000 to 95,000 clones, 70% to 90% occurring once; the ten biggest clones make up roughly 5.5%. This CDR3 is built from 16 residues. Germline CDR1 and CDR2: SGHDT and YYEEEE. Trimming shortened V by 0 bases and J by 5 bases, and 14 bases separated the two germline ends. This TCR derives from a young woman in good health and CMV-seropositive. The rearrangement links TRBV5-6 to TRBJ2-2; the D is unclear. Sequences were obtained from PBMCs. DNA for the CDR3: TGTGCCAGCAGCTTGGTTCACTGGAGAGATACCGGGGAGCTGTTTTTT. This gives the protein CASSLVHWRDTGELFF.